This entry concerns a single TCR beta chain. Its antigen is still unknown. The data belong to a study of T cells in Graves' hyperthyroidism and ophthalmopathy. Study-wide points: The model made its ophthalmopathy prediction, and onset followed a median 6.5 months later. Ophthalmopathy could be told apart from stable hyperthyroidism with a 13 V-J model.

The CDR3 is 15 amino acids. The germline gives CDR1 DFQATT, CDR2 SNEGSKA (reference sequence). Deletions cut 6 bases from V and 4 bases from J, with 16 bases between. TCR beta CDR3 regions were amplified from RNA. During a first-round RT-PCR of the TCR CDR3, the HTBI primer set was used. MiXCR, applied by TCRdb to the multiplex PCR reads, yields one record per CDR3 protein. Here the sample spans fewer than 350,000 distinct CDR3 sequences, around 23% being singletons. V is TRBV20-1 and J is TRBJ1-6; TRBD1 is a possible D gene (5 bases). The sequencing input was blood. The sequence was obtained from a woman in her forties or fifties with Graves' hyperthyroidism. CDR3 bases: TGCAGTGCATATGGGAGGGGAGGATATAATTCACCCCTCCACTTT. The encoded protein is CSAYGRGGYNSPLHF.